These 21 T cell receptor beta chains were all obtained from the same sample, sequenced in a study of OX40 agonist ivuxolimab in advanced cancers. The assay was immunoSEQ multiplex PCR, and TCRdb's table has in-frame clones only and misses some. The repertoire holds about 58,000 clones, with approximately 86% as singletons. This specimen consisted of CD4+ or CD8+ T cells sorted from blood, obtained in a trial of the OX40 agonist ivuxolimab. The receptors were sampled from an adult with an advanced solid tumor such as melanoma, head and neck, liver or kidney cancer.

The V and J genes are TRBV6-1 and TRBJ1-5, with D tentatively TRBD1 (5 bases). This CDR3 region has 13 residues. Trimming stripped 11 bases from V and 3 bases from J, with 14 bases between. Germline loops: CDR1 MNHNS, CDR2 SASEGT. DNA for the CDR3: TGTGCCGGGAGTGTGACAGACAATCAGCCCCAGCATTTT. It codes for CAGSVTDNQPQHF.

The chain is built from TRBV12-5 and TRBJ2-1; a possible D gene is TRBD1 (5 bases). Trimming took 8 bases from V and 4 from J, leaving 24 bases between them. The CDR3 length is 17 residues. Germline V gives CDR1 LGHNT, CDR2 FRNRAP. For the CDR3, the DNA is TGTGCTAGTCGGTGGATAAGGGGCCGAGGAATATACAATGAGCAGTTCTTC. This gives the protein CASRWIRGRGIYNEQFF.

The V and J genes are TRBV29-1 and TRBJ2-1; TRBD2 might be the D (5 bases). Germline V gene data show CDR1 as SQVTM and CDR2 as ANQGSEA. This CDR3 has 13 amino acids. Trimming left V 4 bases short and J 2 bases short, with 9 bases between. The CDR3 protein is CSVGGSAYNEQFF. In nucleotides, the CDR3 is TGCAGCGTTGGTGGGAGCGCCTACAATGAGCAGTTCTTC.

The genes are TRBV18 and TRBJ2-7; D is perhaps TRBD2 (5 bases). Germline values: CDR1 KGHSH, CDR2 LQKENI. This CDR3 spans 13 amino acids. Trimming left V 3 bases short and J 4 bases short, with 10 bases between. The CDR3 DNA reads TGTGCCAGCTCACCTAGCGCTTCTTACGAGCAGTACTTC. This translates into CASSPSASYEQYF.

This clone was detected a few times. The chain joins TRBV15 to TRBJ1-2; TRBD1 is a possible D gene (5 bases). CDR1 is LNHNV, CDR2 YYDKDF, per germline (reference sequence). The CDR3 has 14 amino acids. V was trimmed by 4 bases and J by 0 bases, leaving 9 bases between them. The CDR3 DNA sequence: TGTGCCACCAGCAACGGGGGTTCTAACTATGGCTACACCTTC. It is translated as CATSNGGSNYGYTF.

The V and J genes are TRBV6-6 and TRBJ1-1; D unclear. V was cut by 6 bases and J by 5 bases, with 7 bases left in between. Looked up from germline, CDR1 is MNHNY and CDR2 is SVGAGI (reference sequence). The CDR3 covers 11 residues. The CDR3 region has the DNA TGTGCCAGCAGAAAAAGTACTGAAGCTTTCTTT. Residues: CASRKSTEAFF.

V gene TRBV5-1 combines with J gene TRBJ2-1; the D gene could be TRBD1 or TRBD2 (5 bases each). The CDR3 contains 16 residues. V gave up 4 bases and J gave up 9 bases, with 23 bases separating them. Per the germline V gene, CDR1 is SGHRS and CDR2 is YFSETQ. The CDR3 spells CASSGTVGLGGGEQFF. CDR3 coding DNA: TGCGCCAGCAGCGGCACCGTTGGCCTCGGTGGGGGTGAGCAGTTCTTC.

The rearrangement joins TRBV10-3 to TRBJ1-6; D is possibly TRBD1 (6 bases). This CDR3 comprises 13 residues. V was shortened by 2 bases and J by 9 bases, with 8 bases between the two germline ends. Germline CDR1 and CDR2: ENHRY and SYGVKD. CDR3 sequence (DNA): TGTGCCATCAGTGAGGGGGGCGTTTCACCCCTCCACTTT. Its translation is CAISEGGVSPLHF.

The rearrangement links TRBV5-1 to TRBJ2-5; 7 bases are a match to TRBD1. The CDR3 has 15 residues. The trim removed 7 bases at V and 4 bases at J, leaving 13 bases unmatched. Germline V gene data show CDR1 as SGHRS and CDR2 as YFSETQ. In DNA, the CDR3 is TGCGCCAGCTCCAGTCGACAGGGTAAAGGAGAGACCCAGTACTTC. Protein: CASSSRQGKGETQYF.

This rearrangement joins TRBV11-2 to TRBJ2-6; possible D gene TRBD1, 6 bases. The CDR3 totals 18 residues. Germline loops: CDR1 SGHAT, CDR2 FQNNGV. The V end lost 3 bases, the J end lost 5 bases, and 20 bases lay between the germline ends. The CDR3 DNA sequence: TGTGCCAGCAGCTTTACAGGGCCCAAGGGCCTCCGGGCCAACGTCCTGACTTTC. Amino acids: CASSFTGPKGLRANVLTF.

The CDR3 nucleotides read TGTGCCAGCTCAGACCCCAACAGGAACAACTATGGCTACACCTTC. Amino acid sequence: CASSDPNRNNYGYTF. The J gene is TRBJ1-2, the V gene TRBV18; a weak D match, TRBD1 (5 bases). CDR1 is KGHSH and CDR2 is LQKENI in the germline V gene. The V end was cut by 5 bases, the J end by 2 bases, with 15 bases between. The CDR3 contains 15 residues. Full variable domain (missing parts from reference TRBV18 and TRBJ1-2): NAGVMQNPRHLVRRRGQEARLRCSPMKGHSHVYWYRQLPEEGLKFMVYLQKENIIDESGMPKERFSAEFPKEGPSILRIQQVVRGDSAAYFCASSDPNRNNYGYTFGSGTRLTVV.

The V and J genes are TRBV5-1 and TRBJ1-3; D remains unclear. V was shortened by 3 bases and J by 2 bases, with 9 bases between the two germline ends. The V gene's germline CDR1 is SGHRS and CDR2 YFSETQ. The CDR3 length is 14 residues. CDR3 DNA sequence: TGCGCCAGCAGCTCACAGTTACCTGGAAACACCATATATTTT. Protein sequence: CASSSQLPGNTIYF.

The CDR3 here is CASSQDPGLAQPQHF. The CDR3 DNA reads as TGCGCCAGCAGCCAAGATCCAGGATTGGCTCAGCCCCAGCATTTT. The chain has TRBV4-1 and TRBJ1-5; D is undetermined. This CDR3 contains 15 residues. V dropped 0 bases and J dropped 6 bases, with 12 bases sitting between them. CDR1 MGHRA and CDR2 YSYEKL come from the germline V gene.

DNA of the CDR3: TGCAGCGTTGAAGACGACAGGGGGAATGAAAAACTGTTTTTT. Protein sequence: CSVEDDRGNEKLFF. V usage is TRBV29-1 and J usage is TRBJ1-4; 9 nucleotides line up with TRBD1. The CDR3 is made up of 14 amino acids. Looked up from germline, CDR1 is SQVTM and CDR2 is ANQGSEA. The V and J ends lost 0 bases and 5 bases, in that order; junction bases with no gene match: 1.

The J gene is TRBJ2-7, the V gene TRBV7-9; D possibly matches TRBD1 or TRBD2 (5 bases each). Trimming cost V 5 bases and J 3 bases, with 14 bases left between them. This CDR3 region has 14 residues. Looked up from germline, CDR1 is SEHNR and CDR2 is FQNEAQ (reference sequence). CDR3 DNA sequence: TGTGCCAGCAGCCGATTGGCTGGGGGCTACGAGCAGTACTTC. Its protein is CASSRLAGGYEQYF.

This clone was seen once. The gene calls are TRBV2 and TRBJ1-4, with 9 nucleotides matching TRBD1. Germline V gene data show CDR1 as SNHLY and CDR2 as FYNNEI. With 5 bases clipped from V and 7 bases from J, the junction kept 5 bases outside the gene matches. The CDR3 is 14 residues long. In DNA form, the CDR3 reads TGTGCCAGCAGTCCCGGACAGGGGAGTGAAAAACTGTTTTTT. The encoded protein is CASSPGQGSEKLFF. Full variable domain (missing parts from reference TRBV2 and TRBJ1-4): EPEVTQTPSHQVTQMGQEVILRCVPISNHLYFYWYRQILGQKVEFLVSFYNNEISEKSEIFDDQFSVERPDGSNFTLKIRSTKLEDSAMYFCASSPGQGSEKLFFGSGTQLSVL.

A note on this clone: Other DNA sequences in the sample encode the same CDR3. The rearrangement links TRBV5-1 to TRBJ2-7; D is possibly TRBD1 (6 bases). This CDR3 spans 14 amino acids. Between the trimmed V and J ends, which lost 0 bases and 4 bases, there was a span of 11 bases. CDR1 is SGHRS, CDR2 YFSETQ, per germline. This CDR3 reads CASSLVGQTYEQYF. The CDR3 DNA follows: TGCGCCAGCAGCTTGGTCGGACAGACATACGAGCAGTACTTC.

This CDR3 is CASSDIGVGTGGYEQYF. In DNA, the CDR3 is TGTGCCAGCAGCGATATTGGGGTGGGGACAGGGGGCTACGAGCAGTACTTC. This chain connects TRBV7-8 to TRBJ2-5; 11 bases agree with TRBD1. The end of the DNA is better explained by TRBJ2-7, so the J call may be wrong. This CDR3 comprises 17 residues. The V gene's germline CDR1 is SGHVS and CDR2 FQNEAQ.

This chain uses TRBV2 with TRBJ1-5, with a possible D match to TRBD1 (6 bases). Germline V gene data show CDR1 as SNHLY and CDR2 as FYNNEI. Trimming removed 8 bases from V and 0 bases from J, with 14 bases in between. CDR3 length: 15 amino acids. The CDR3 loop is CASGLTGNSNQPQHF. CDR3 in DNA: TGTGCCAGCGGGCTGACAGGTAATAGCAATCAGCCCCAGCATTTT.

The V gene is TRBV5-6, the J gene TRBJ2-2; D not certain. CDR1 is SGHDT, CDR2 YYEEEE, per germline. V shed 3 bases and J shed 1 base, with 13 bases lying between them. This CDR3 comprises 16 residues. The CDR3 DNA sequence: TGTGCCAGCAGCTGGGCTGAGGCGAGGAACACCGGGGAGCTGTTTTTT. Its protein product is CASSWAEARNTGELFF.

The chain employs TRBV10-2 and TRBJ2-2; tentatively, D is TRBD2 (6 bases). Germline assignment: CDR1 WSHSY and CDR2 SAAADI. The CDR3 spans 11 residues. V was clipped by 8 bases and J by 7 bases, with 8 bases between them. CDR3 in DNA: TGCGCCAGCGGGGGGTACGGGGAGCTGTTTTTT. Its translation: CASGGYGELFF.